The 6 T cell receptor beta chains given below trace back to one sample, sequenced in a study of cytomegalovirus exposure and HLA in healthy donors. The PCR had 60 Vbeta and 13 Jbeta primers. The table came from immunoSEQ multiplex PCR; TCRdb's copy has only in-frame clones and leaves some out. This sample has 57,000 or so clones, with more than 70% found just once. The sequencing sample was made of PBMCs. The receptors were sampled from a man in his fifties in good health and CMV-seropositive.

This chain connects TRBV7-6 to TRBJ2-5, with a tentative D call TRBD2 (5 bases). With the DNA end fitting TRBJ2-7 better, the J assignment may be wrong. The CDR3 is 12 residues long. CDR1 and CDR2 (germline): SGHVS, FNYEAQ. The chain's CDR3 is CASSPGNYEQYF. Here the CDR3 DNA reads TGTGCCAGCAGCCCCGGGAACTACGAGCAGTACTTC.

In its sample, this clone was seen a few times. The V call is TRBV27, the J call TRBJ1-5; no firm D call. Trimming removed 5 bases at V and 3 bases at J, with 17 bases between. Looked up from germline, CDR1 is MNHEY and CDR2 is SMNVEV (reference sequence). This CDR3 spans 16 amino acids. The CDR3 reads CASSPLGRVANQPQHF. CDR3 nucleotides: TGTGCCAGCAGTCCCCTCGGGAGGGTGGCCAATCAGCCCCAGCATTTT.

The rearrangement links TRBV27 to TRBJ2-1, with TRBD2 as a possible D gene (6 bases). This CDR3 is built from 17 residues. Trimming took 5 bases from V and 8 from J, leaving 25 bases between them. Germline V gene sequence: CDR1 MNHEY, CDR2 SMNVEV (reference sequence). In nucleotides, the CDR3 is TGTGCCAGCAGTACTGTTAGAGCGACTAGACTTGAGCATGAGCAGTTCTTC. Its protein is CASSTVRATRLEHEQFF.

The chain recombines TRBV6-5 with TRBJ1-5; 8 nucleotides line up with TRBD1. J gave up 2 bases and V 11 bases, and 11 bases lay outside the gene matches. Germline CDR1 reads MNHEY; CDR2 reads SVGAGI. This CDR3 comprises 15 residues. The DNA of the CDR3 is TGTGCCTCAACCCCCCCAGGGGGCGGCAATCAGCCCCAGCATTTT. As protein: CASTPPGGGNQPQHF.

The chain combines TRBV18 with TRBJ2-4, with D possibly being TRBD2 (6 bases). The germline V gene encodes CDR1 KGHSH and CDR2 LQKENI. The CDR3 has 15 residues. V was pared by 3 bases and J by 0 bases, with 9 bases between. CDR3 sequence reads: CASSPPGVAKNIQYF. CDR3 nucleotides: TGTGCCAGCTCACCCCCGGGGGTAGCCAAAAACATTCAGTACTTC.

The chain combines TRBV5-6 with TRBJ1-1, with a weak D call TRBD1 (6 bases). Trimming pared 0 bases from V and 3 bases from J, leaving 12 bases between. Germline assignment: CDR1 SGHDT and CDR2 YYEEEE. The CDR3 runs to 15 residues. In nucleotides, the CDR3 is TGTGCCAGCAGCTTGGACGGACAGAGGGACACTGAAGCTTTCTTT. Its translation is CASSLDGQRDTEAFF.